Sequencing of this T cell receptor (beta chain) was carried out in a study of radiotherapy plus CTLA-4 blockade in lung cancer. Study-wide points: Reported findings show early blood T cell clone dynamics, with interferon-beta, best predicted response.

Method: immunoSEQ multiplex PCR; TCRdb's copy keeps in-frame clones and lacks some. This sample has about 73,000 clones, with around 86% found just once. This CDR3 is built from 11 residues. The germline V and J ends were trimmed by 3 bases and 9 bases, with 6 bases remaining between them. CDR1 is MNHEY and CDR2 is SMNVEV in the germline V gene (reference sequence). Remarks on this clone: Antigen: not known.

The receptor's source is a human donor with non-small cell lung cancer that progressed on radiotherapy plus ipilimumab. The input for sequencing was peripheral blood, taken from a patient treated with radiotherapy plus ipilimumab. The chain is built from TRBV27 and TRBJ1-5, with D unresolved. The CDR3 loop is CASSFGRPQHF. CDR3 nucleotides: TGTGCCAGCAGTTTCGGCAGGCCCCAGCATTTT.